One T cell receptor (beta chain) is described in this entry. It has no known antigen specificity. No much larger clone exists at a distance of one base, and base qualities are not known. The sample belongs to a study of OX40 agonist ivuxolimab in advanced cancers. Study-wide context: Ivuxolimab was an agonistic, fully human IgG2 monoclonal antibody directed against OX40 (CD134), a costimulatory receptor. The dose-escalation cohort was 82.7% male with a mean age of around 62 years, ranging from roughly 23 to 79. The point of sequencing TCRbeta in the periphery was to test whether ivuxolimab changed TCR sequence diversity and drove clonal T-cell expansion. Of the roughly 50 dose-escalation patients, hepatocellular carcinoma was present in roughly 19, melanoma in approximately 15, renal cell carcinoma in 9 and head and neck cancer in 9. Intravenous ivuxolimab was administered to patients every 2 weeks at six dose levels: 0.01, 0.1, 0.3, 1.5, 3 and 10 mg/kg. Three dose-escalation patients achieved partial responses, one with hepatocellular carcinoma and two with cutaneous melanoma. The paper reports the monotherapy dose-escalation portion (N of about 51 patients) of the phase I ivuxolimab trial. Patients were allowed to have had prior anti-PD-1, anti-PD-L1 or anti-CTLA-4 therapy, and approximately 39% of the dose-escalation patients had been treated with checkpoint inhibitors.

The trial excluded patients who had a history of autoimmune disease or who were on systemic immunosuppression. Peripheral blood for TCR sequencing was drawn from every dose cohort at baseline, at cycle 4 day 1 and at cycle 7 day 1. Samples were obtained from an open-label, multicenter, first-in-human phase I dose-escalation trial of ivuxolimab. Adults with locally advanced or metastatic head and neck squamous cell, hepatocellular, melanoma or renal cell carcinoma were enrolled in the trial. Before TCR sequencing, CD4+ T cells and CD8+ T cells from peripheral blood were sorted into separate populations. Results the study describes overall, beyond this receptor: In the 0.1-3.0 mg/kg groups, partial responders had among the lowest normalized peripheral clonal expansion, particularly in CD8+ T cells. Which antigens the clonally expanded peripheral T cells were specific for was not determined. Low levels of normalized T-cell clonal expansion were also seen in some nonresponding patients. At doses of 0.1 to 3.0 mg/kg, clonal expansion of both CD4+ and CD8+ blood T cells was observed from baseline to week 6. After ivuxolimab, expanded clones were on average more numerous among CD8+ T cells than among CD4+ T cells.

The germline V gene (reference sequence) provides CDR1 PRHDT and CDR2 FYEKMQ. Deletion took 0 bases off V and 6 bases off J, with a span of 8 bases between the germline ends. The CDR3, cysteine through phenylalanine, is 14 amino acids long. Just CDR3 DNA is preserved here, 42 bases in frame from base 1. For sequencing of the TCRbeta CDR3 region, genomic DNA was extracted from the sorted cells. TCRbeta CDR3 regions were sequenced using the immunoSEQ Assay. This immuneACCESS table, as held by TCRdb, lists in-frame sequences with V and J called but not all clones. Of the missing ones, under half trace to an unresolved V gene in checked studies; the others have no known cause. The sample records about 94,000 clones, 92% of which are singletons. The ten largest clones add up to roughly 3.5% of the sample.

The receptor was derived from an adult with an advanced solid tumor such as melanoma, head and neck, liver or kidney cancer. The V and J segments used are TRBV13 and TRBJ2-2; the D gene is possibly TRBD1 or TRBD2, with 6 bases matching each. The material sequenced was CD4+ or CD8+ T cells sorted from blood, taken in a trial of the OX40 agonist ivuxolimab. The CDR3 region: CASSLGGGAGELFF. The DNA sequence reads TGTGCCAGCAGCTTAGGGGGGGGCGCCGGGGAGCTGTTTTTT. The CDR3, completed at both ends by the reference TRBV13 and TRBJ2-2 genes, gives the full variable domain AAGVIQSPRHLIKEKRETATLKCYPIPRHDTVYWYQQGPGQDPQFLISFYEKMQSDKGSIPDRFSAQQFSDYHSELNMSSLELGDSALYFCASSLGGGAGELFFGEGSRLTVL.